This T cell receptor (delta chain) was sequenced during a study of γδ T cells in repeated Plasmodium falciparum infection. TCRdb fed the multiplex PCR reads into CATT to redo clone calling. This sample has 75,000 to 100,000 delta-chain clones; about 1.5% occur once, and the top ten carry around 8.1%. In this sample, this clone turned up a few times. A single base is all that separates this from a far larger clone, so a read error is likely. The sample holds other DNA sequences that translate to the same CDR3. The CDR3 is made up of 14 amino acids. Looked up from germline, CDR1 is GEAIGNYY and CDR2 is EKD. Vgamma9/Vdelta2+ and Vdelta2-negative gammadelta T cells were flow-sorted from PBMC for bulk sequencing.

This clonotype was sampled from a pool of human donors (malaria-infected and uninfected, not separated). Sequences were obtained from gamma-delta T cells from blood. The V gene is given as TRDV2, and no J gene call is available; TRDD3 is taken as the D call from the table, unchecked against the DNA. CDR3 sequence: CACDKLGDKGKLIF. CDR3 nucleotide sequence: TGTGCCTGTGACAAACTGGGGGATAAGGGAAAACTCATCTTC.